The entry below gives a single TCR beta chain sequence along with its context. The data are from a study of shared clonotypes between healthy human individuals. This CDR3 spans 15 amino acids. Germline assignment: CDR1 LGHNA and CDR2 YNFKEQ. Deletions cut 2 bases from V and 2 bases from J, with 13 bases between. Evenly divided among several immunoSEQ plates was the genomic DNA of each subset. The input for sorted-subset replicate PCRs was around 200 ng DNA, 25,000 to 30,000 T cell genomes. This table comes from immunoSEQ multiplex PCR, and its TCRdb copy is limited to in-frame clones, with some not included. The data contain 750,000 to 1,000,000 clones, 80% to 95% of them seen just once; the ten biggest clones take up approximately 25%. Terminally differentiated effector memory CD45RA+ cells were excluded by CCR7 positive selection of CD45RO-negative cells.

The rearrangement joins TRBV4-2 to TRBJ2-7, with unresolved D. Sequencing was carried out using naive CD8+ T cells sorted from blood. The sequence derives from a man aged 25-45 years in good health. CDR3 residues: CASSQSRAVTYEQYF. For the CDR3, the DNA is TGTGCCAGCAGCCAATCCCGGGCTGTGACCTACGAGCAGTACTTC.